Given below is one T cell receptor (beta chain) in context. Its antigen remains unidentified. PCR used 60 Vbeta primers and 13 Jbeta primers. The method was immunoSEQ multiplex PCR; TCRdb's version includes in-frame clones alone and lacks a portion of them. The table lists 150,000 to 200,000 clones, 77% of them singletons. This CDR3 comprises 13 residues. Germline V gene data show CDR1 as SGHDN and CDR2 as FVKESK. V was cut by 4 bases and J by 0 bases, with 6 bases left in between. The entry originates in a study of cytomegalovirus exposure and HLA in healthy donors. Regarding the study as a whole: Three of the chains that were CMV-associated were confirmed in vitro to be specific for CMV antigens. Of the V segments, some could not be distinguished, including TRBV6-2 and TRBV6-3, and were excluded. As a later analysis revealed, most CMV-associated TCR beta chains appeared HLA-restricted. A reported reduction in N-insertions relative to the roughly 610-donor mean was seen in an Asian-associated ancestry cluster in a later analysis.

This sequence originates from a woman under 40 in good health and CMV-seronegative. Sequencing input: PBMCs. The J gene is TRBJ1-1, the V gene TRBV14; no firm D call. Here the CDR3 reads CASSLQLNTEAFF. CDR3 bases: TGTGCCAGCAGCCTACAGTTGAACACTGAAGCTTTCTTT.